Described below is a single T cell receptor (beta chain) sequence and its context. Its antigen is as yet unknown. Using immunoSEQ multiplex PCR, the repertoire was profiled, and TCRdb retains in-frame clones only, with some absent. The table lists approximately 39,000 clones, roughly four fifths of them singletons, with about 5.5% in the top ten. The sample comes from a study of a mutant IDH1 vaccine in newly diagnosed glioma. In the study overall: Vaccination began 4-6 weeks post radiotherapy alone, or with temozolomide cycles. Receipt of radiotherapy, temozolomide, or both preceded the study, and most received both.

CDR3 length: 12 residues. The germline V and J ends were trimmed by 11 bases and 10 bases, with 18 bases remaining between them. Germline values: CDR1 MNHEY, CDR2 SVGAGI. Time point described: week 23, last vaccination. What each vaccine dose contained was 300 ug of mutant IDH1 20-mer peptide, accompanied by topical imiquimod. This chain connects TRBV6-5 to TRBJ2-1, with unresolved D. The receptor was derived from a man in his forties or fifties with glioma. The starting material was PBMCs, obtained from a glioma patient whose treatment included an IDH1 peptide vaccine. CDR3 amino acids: CAVIGPTREQFF. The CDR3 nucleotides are TGTGCCGTCATTGGACCAACAAGGGAGCAGTTCTTC.